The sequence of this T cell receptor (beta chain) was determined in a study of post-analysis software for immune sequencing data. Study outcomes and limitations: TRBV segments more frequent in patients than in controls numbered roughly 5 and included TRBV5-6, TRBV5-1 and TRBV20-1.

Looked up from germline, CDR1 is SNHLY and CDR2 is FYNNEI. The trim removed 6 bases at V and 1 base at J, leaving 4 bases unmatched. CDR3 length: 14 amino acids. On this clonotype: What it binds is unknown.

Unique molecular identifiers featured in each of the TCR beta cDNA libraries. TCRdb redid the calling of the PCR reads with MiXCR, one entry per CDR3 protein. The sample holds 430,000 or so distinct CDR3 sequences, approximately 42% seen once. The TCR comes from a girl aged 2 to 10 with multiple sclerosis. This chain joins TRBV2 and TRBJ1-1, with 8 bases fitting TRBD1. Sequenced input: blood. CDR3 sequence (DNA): TGTGCCAGCAGGCCCCAGGGGGCGAACACTGAAGCTTTCTTT. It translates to CASRPQGANTEAFF.